This TCR beta chain was found in a study of shared clonotypes between healthy human individuals. Trimming took 0 bases from V and 3 from J, leaving 15 bases between them. CDR3 length equals 16 residues. Some clones are missing from TCRdb's copy, which holds only in-frame ones; the method was immunoSEQ multiplex PCR. The sample contains more than 2 million clones, 93% of which appear only once. CD8 cells regarded as naive lacked CD45RO, were positively chosen for CCR7, and omitted terminally differentiated effector memory CD45RA+ cells. Sample: naive CD8+ T cells from PBMCs. The rearrangement uses TRBV23-1 and TRBJ2-7; no reliable D call. TRBV23-1 is labeled an ORF, and its function is uncertain. This receptor was identified in a man aged 18 to 29 in good health. Some clones in this sample may be carry-over from other donors' samples. CDR3: CASSQSEECVCYEQYF. CDR3 nucleotides: TGCGCCAGCAGTCAATCTGAGGAGTGCGTGTGCTACGAGCAGTACTTC.